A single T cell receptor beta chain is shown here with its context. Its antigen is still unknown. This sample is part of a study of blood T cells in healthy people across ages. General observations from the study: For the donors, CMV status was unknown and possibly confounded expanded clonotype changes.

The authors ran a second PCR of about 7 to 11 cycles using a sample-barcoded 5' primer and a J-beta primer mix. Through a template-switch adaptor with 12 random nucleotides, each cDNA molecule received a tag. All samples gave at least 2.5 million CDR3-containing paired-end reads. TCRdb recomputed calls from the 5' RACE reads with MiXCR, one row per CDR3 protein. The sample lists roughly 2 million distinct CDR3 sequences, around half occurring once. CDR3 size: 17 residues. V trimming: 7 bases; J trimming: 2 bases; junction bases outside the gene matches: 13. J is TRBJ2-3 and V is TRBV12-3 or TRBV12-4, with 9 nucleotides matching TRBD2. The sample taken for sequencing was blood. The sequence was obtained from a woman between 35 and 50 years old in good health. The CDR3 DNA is TGTGCCAGCAAATTCTTAGCGGGGGCCATAAACACAGATACGCAGTATTTT. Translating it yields CASKFLAGAINTDTQYF.